The sequence of this T cell receptor (beta chain) was determined in a study of vaccination effects on CD4 cells after COVID-19. With V trimmed by 4 bases and J by 5 bases, 5 bases remained unmatched. CDR1 is KGHSH and CDR2 is LQKENI in the germline V gene. The CDR3 spans 14 residues. As regards this clone: The antigen remains undetermined.

Before sequencing, viral peptide pools were used by the ViraFEST assay to expand antigen-specific CD4+ T cells. Researchers isolated CD4+ T cells once 9 to 11 days of culture had elapsed. None of the vaccinated had previously contracted SARS-CoV-2, and their nucleocapsid antibodies tested negative. TCRdb keeps only in-frame clones here, not all; method: immunoSEQ multiplex PCR. The sample records about 22,000 clones, around 75% being singletons. This specimen consisted of CD4+ T cells from PBMCs cultured with HCoV-NL63 spike peptides, obtained before COVID-19 vaccination. The TCR sequence derives from a human donor who received a COVID-19 vaccine. V is TRBV18 and J is TRBJ2-3; TRBD1 matches 8 bases. In DNA, the CDR3 is TGTGCCAGCTCACTCGGACAGGGAAGAGATACGCAGTATTTT. Its protein is CASSLGQGRDTQYF.